The rows below give T cell receptor beta chains drawn from one sample of a study of OX40 agonist ivuxolimab in advanced cancers. Sequencing used immunoSEQ multiplex PCR; TCRdb keeps in-frame clones, though not all of them. The sample gives around 85,000 clones, roughly nine tenths of which show up once; around 1.5% is in the top ten. The material sequenced was CD4+ or CD8+ T cells sorted from blood, taken in a trial of the OX40 agonist ivuxolimab. Every receptor here comes from an adult with an advanced solid tumor such as melanoma, head and neck, liver or kidney cancer. Each CDR3 is given without its conserved first and last residue.

>TRBV1
TSSLRTINYNEQF
>TRBV5-1
ASKDGGTYNEQF
>TRBV6-6
ASSQITGATGELF
>TRBV9
ASSVEASSSYEQY
>TRBV19
ASSILANTGELF
>TRBV5-1
ASSYLGTGGSEQY
>TRBV18
ASSRDLAETQY
>TRBV5-1
ASATDLAYEQY
>TRBV4-3
ASSQTTIGLAGTGELF
>TRBV5-1
ASSLVPEASSYNEQF
>TRBV6-6
ASSEPGQGFFEQY
>TRBV30
AWTRTAEAF
>TRBV28
ASSRPSGRASETQY
>TRBV28
ASSPGHVPYEQY
>TRBV11-2
ASSGAMGGYT
>TRBV27
ASSAGLAIYNEQF
>TRBV5-1
ASRETGGASGETQY
>TRBV20-1
SAPGLAGVV
>TRBV7-2
ASSFVQGVRNEQY
>TRBV2
ASSVDRGKESDTQY
>TRBV19
ASSQGFGAETQY
>TRBV6-5
ASSFQGAGANVLT
>TRBV6-1
ASSEMGYQPQH
>TRBV19
ASSTTSRTEAF
>TRBV6-1
ASSERGAGEGGELF
>TRBV30
ALITPGQETQY
>TRBV10-3
AISASGAGDTQY
>TRBV27
ASGTSGPFYEQY
>TRBV19
ASSIMPGQGAQAF
>TRBV5-1
ASSSQGATYGYT
>TRBV5-4
ASSLGGEFQETQY
>TRBV10-3
ATREGIYNEQF
>TRBV28
ASSLPTRGADTQY
>TRBV15
ATSRASGQETQY
>TRBV5-1
ASSLGSGSLNEQF
>TRBV10-3
AISEYIAGNQPQH
>TRBV29-1
SVTGGGTEAF
>TRBV7-3
ASSLKGSDTQY
>TRBV9
ASSDHREGPNEKLF
>TRBV19
ASGREAGVPYNEQF
>TRBV6-1
ASTSGTGRYEQY
>TRBV10-2
ASGTEKNIQY
>TRBV30
AWGRNTEQF
>TRBV5-1
ASSLTVGSGANVLT
>TRBV27
ASSFSGQRYEQY
>TRBV7-9
ASSFSANYGYT
>TRBV11-2
ASSLGLDRYEQY
>TRBV7-2
ASSPLAGGPGGELF
>TRBV4-3
ASSQGTLGQGYEQY
>TRBV11-1
ASSSQGGGGYEQY
>TRBV4-1
ASSRLAGEMAGELF